The sample holds many counts of the clone carrying this T cell receptor (beta chain). The data derive from a study of tumor-infiltrating lymphocytes in primary liver carcinoma. On the study more broadly: Samples yielded about 3.65 to 8 million productive TCRbeta reads, similar across tissue types.

Blood RNA was derived from unsorted whole blood, and germline DNA was extracted too. TCR beta cDNA was made from 400 to 500 ng total RNA with a constant-region primer. What produced the TCR beta libraries was three nested multiplex PCR rounds using slightly modified ARM-PCR. One entry per CDR3 protein, called by TCRdb with MiXCR from the multiplex PCR reads. In the table there are about 310,000 distinct CDR3 sequences, 65% of which are singletons. The sequenced sample was peripheral blood. This clonotype was sampled from a man between 35 and 55 years old with primary liver carcinoma and hepatitis B virus infection.

CDR3 DNA sequence: TGTGCCAGCAGTCTTAACAGTGGCCCTGGGCAGCCCCAGCATTTT. Protein product: CASSLNSGPGQPQHF. The chain joins TRBV6-1 to TRBJ1-5; D is undetermined. Trimming shortened V by 5 bases and J by 7 bases, and 18 bases separated the two germline ends. The CDR3 covers 15 residues. CDR1 and CDR2 from the germline V gene are MNHNS and SASEGT.